These T cell receptor beta chains were read from a single sample in a study of neurological immune-mediated disorders. TCRdb itself ran the 5' RACE reads through MiXCR, one entry per CDR3 protein. Of nearly 45,000 distinct CDR3 sequences listed, 20% to 25% are singletons. Sequenced material: PBMCs. The receptors here all came from a man aged 60 to 69 with HTLV-1-associated myelopathy (HAM/TSP). CDR3s include the opening cysteine and the closing phenylalanine or tryptophan. A D gene is named only where the DNA matches it firmly. Expanded clones get a size class; other rows say once, few or many, or leave the size out.

d_call,clone_size,v_call,j_call,cdr3_nt,cdr3_aa
-,-,TRBV5-1,TRBJ2-6,TGCGCCAGCAGCTTGACAGGGATGTCCCTCTCTGGGGCCAACGTCCTGACTTTC,CASSLTGMSLSGANVLTF
TRBD2,many,TRBV9,TRBJ2-2,TGTGCCAGCAGCGGGGGAGGGAGGACCGGGGAGCTGTTTTTT,CASSGGGRTGELFF
-,many,TRBV5-1,TRBJ1-4,TGCGCCAGCAGCTCCGGGGCGAAGGAAAAACTGTTTTTT,CASSSGAKEKLFF
-,many,TRBV5-4,TRBJ2-3,TGTGCCAGCAGCACACAGACCACAGATACGCAGTATTTT,CASSTQTTDTQYF
-,many,TRBV5-6,TRBJ1-2,TGTGCCAGCAGCTATCGACAGAGTAGAAACTATGGCTACACCTTC,CASSYRQSRNYGYTF
-,-,TRBV20-1,TRBJ1-2,TGCAGTGCTAAGTCGCCGCGGACAGACCTTAACTATGGCTACACCTTC,CSAKSPRTDLNYGYTF
TRBD1,many,TRBV6-2/TRBV6-3,TRBJ2-7,TGTGCCAGCAGTTGGACAGGTGACTGGGAGCAGTACTTC,CASSWTGDWEQYF
TRBD2,many,TRBV20-1,TRBJ2-7,TGCAGTGCTAGAGATGGAGCGGGAGGCGACGAGCAGTACTTC,CSARDGAGGDEQYF
-,-,TRBV6-5,TRBJ2-2,TGTGCCAGCAGCTTGGTTTGGGGCGACACCGGGGAGCTGTTTTTT,CASSLVWGDTGELFF
-,many,TRBV18,TRBJ2-3,TGTGCCAGCTCACCGGCGGGACGTAGCACAGATACGCAGTATTTT,CASSPAGRSTDTQYF
-,-,TRBV20-1,TRBJ2-7,TGCAGTGCTAGAGTCAGGAACCTCCCCTACGAGCAGTACTTC,CSARVRNLPYEQYF
TRBD2,once,TRBV5-1,TRBJ2-1,TGCGCCAGCAGCTCTATACTAGCGGGAGGGGGTGAGCAGTTCTTC,CASSSILAGGGEQFF
-,many,TRBV10-3,TRBJ1-3,TGTGCCATCAGTGTAGGGGTCGCCGGAAACACCATATATTTT,CAISVGVAGNTIYF
-,many,TRBV20-1,TRBJ1-5,TGCAGTGCTAGCCCCGGGACAAGCAATCAGCCCCAGCATTTT,CSASPGTSNQPQHF
TRBD1,many,TRBV18,TRBJ2-5,TGTGCCAGCTCCCGGGACAGGCAAGAGACCCAGTACTTC,CASSRDRQETQYF
TRBD2,many,TRBV7-9,TRBJ2-1,TGTGCCAGCAGCTTTAGCGGGAGAAGAAACAATGAGCAGTTCTTC,CASSFSGRRNNEQFF
-,many,TRBV15,TRBJ2-4,TGTGCCACCAGCAGTCCTCCCTGGGACATTCAGTACTTC,CATSSPPWDIQYF
-,-,TRBV9,TRBJ2-1,TGTGCCAGCAGCGTAGCTTGGGGAGCGATAGAGCAGTTCTTC,CASSVAWGAIEQFF
-,many,TRBV29-1,TRBJ2-1,TGCAGCGCGAGCCCGACTAGATCATCGGAGCAGTTCTTC,CSASPTRSSEQFF
-,many,TRBV29-1,TRBJ2-1,TGCAGCGTTGAATTCGTAAAGTTCGGTGAGCAGTTCTTC,CSVEFVKFGEQFF